Following are 2 T cell receptor beta chains from one sample sequenced in a study of cytomegalovirus exposure and HLA in healthy donors. Researchers ran the PCR with 60 Vbeta and 13 Jbeta primers. Assay used: immunoSEQ multiplex PCR; TCRdb lists only in-frame clones, some missing. The sample yields fewer than 250,000 clones, 70% to 90% seen once. Input material: PBMCs. The receptors stem from a man aged 25-40 years in good health and CMV-seronegative.

This chain links TRBV4-1 with TRBJ2-2; 8 bases agree with TRBD2. The germline V gene encodes CDR1 MGHRA and CDR2 YSYEKL. The CDR3 length is 18 residues. Trimming cost V 0 bases and J 0 bases; bases outside gene matches: 6. In nucleotides, the CDR3 is TGCGCCAGCAGCCAAGATGGAGGAGCGGGGGCGAACACCGGGGAGCTGTTTTTT. Protein sequence: CASSQDGGAGANTGELFF.

CDR3 DNA sequence: TGTGCCAGCAGTTACGTCGGCCCGGGGAGTGAAGCTTTCTTT. Translating it yields CASSYVGPGSEAFF. The V and J genes are TRBV6-6 and TRBJ1-1; D ambiguous. Germline V gives CDR1 MNHNY, CDR2 SVGAGI (reference sequence). Between the trimmed V and J ends, which lost 2 bases and 7 bases, there was a span of 14 bases. The CDR3 extends over 14 amino acids.